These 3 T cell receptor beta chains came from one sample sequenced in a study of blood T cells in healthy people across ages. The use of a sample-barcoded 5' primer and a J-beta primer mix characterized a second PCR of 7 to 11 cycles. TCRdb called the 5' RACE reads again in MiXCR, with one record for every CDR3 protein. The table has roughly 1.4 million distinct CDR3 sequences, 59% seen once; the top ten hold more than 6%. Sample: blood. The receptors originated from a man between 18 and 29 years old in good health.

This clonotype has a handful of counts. CDR3 residues: CASSLEVRALGEQFF. DNA for the CDR3: TGTGCCAGCAGCTTAGAGGTCAGGGCCCTCGGTGAGCAGTTCTTC. The chain is built from TRBV7-2 and TRBJ2-1, with D maybe TRBD1 (5 bases). CDR1 SGHTA and CDR2 FQGNSA come from the germline V gene. The CDR3 covers 15 residues. The ends were cut back, 1 base at V and 9 bases at J, with 16 bases in the middle.

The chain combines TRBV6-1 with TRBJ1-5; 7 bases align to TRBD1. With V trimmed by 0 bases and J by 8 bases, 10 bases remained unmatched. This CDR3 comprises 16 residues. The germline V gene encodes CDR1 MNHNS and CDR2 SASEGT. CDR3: CASSEASGQSFEPQHF. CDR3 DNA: TGTGCCAGCAGTGAAGCGTCGGGACAGAGTTTTGAGCCCCAGCATTTT.

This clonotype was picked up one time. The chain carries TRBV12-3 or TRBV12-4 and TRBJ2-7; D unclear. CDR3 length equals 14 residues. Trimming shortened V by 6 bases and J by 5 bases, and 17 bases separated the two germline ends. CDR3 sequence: CASSLGPPRNEQYF. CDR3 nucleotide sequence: TGTGCCAGCAGCCTAGGGCCTCCGAGGAACGAGCAGTACTTC.